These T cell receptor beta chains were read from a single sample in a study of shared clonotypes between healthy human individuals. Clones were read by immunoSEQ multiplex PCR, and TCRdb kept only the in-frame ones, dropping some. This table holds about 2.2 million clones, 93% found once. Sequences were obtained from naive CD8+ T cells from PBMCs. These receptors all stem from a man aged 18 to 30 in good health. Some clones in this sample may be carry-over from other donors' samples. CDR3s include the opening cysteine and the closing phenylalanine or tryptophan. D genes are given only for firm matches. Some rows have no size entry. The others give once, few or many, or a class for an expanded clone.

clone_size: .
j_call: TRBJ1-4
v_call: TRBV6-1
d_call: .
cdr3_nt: TGTGCCAGCAGATTGCAGCTTACAACTAATGAAAAACTGTTTTTT
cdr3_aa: CASRLQLTTNEKLFF

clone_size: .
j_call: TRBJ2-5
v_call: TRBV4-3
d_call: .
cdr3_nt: TGCGCCAGCAGCCAAGGTTCAGGGTACCAAGAGACCCAGTACTTC
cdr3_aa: CASSQGSGYQETQYF

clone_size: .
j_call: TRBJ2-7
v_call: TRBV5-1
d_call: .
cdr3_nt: TGCGCCAGCAGCTTGGGTCGGGATTTAGGCTCCTACGAGCAGTACTTC
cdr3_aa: CASSLGRDLGSYEQYF

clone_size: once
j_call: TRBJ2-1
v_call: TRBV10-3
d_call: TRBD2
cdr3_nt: TGTGCCATCAGTGAGGGGACTAGCGGGGGCGAGCAGTTCTTC
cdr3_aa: CAISEGTSGGEQFF

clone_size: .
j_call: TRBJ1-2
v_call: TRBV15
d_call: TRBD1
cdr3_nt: TGTGCCACCCGTCCCGGGACAGGGATCTATGGCTACACCTTC
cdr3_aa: CATRPGTGIYGYTF

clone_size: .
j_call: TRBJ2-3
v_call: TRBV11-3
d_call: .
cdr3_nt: TGTGCCAGCAGCTCTAGACATTCGATACACACAGATACGCAGTATTTT
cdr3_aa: CASSSRHSIHTDTQYF

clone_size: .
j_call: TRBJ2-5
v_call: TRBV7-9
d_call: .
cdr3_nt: TGTGCCAGCAGCTTGTCCTATTCGGAGACCCAGTACTTC
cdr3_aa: CASSLSYSETQYF

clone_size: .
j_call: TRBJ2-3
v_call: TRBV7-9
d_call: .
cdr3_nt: TGTGCCAGCAGCCCAGGGGAGGGTAGCACAGATACGCAGTATTTT
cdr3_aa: CASSPGEGSTDTQYF

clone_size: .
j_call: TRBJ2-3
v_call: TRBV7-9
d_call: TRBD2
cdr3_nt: TGTGCCAGCAGCCCCCCTGTGTGGGTAGCGGGTCCAGATACGCAGTATTTT
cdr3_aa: CASSPPVWVAGPDTQYF

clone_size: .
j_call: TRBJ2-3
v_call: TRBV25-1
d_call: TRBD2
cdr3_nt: TGTGCCAGCGTATTAGCGGGAGAGGGCACAGATACGCAGTATTTT
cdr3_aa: CASVLAGEGTDTQYF

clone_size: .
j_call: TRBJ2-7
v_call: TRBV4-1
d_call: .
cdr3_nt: TGCGCCAGCAGCCAAGACCCCGACTACGAGCAGTACTTC
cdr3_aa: CASSQDPDYEQYF

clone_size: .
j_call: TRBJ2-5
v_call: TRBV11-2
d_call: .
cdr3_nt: TGTGCCAGCAGCCCCATCCCTACCGGGCCTGAGGAGACCCAGTACTTC
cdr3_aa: CASSPIPTGPEETQYF

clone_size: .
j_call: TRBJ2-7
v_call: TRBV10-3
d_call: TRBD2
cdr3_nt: TGTGCCATCAGTCCTAGCGGACGCTCCTACGAGCAGTACTTC
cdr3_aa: CAISPSGRSYEQYF

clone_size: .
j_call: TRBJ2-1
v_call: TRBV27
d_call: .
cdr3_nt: TGTGCCAGCAACGACAGCAATGAGCAGTTCTTC
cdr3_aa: CASNDSNEQFF

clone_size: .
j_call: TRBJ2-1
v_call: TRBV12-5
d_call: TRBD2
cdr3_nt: TGTGCTAGTGGTTTTGGACTAGCGGGAGGCCTGAGCTCCTACAATGAGCAGTTCTTC
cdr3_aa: CASGFGLAGGLSSYNEQFF

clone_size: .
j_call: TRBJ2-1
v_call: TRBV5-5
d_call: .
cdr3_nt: TGTGCCAGCAGCTTGTCGGAGGGGGTAGTCAATGAGCAGTTCTTC
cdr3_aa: CASSLSEGVVNEQFF

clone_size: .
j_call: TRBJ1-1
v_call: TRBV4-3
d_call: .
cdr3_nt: TGCGCCAGCAGCGACGGGACATCGAAAACTGAAGCTTTCTTT
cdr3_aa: CASSDGTSKTEAFF

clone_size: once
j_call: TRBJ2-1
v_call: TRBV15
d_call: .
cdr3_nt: TGTGCCACCAGCAGAGATCCGGTTGGAGGGTACGGGCAGAGTAAGTTCTTC
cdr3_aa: CATSRDPVGGYGQSKFF

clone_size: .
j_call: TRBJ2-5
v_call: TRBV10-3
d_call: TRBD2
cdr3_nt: TGTGCCGCAACCCCGGGACTAGCGGGAGGGGTTGGTGAGACCCAGTACTTC
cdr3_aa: CAATPGLAGGVGETQYF

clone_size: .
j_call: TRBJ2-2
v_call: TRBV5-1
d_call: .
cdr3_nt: TGCGCCAGCAGCGAGAGGGCCGGGGAGCTGTTTTTT
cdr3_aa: CASSERAGELFF

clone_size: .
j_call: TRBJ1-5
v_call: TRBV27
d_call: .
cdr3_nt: TGTGCCAGCAGTTTATTTTATTCTCGGGGAGGGCATCAGCCCCAGCATTTT
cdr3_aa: CASSLFYSRGGHQPQHF

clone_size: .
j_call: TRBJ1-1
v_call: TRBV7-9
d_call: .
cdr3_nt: TGTGCCAGCAGCTTAGTGGGCAGGGGTGGTACTGAAGCTTTCTTT
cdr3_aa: CASSLVGRGGTEAFF

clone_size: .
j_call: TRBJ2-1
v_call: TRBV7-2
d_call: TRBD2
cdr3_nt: TGTGCCAGCAGCTTAGGCCCCGCCCTAGCGGATGCCTACAATGAGCAGTTCTTC
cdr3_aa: CASSLGPALADAYNEQFF

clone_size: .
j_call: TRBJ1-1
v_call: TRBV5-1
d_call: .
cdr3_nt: TGCGCCAGCAGCTGGAGAGGCAACACTGAAGCTTTCTTT
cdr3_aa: CASSWRGNTEAFF

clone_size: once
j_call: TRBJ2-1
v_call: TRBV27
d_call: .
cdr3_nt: TGTGCCAGCGAAGGGGCGGGGGAGCAGTTCTTC
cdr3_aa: CASEGAGEQFF

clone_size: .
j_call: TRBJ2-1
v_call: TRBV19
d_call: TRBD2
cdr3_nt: TGTGCCAGTAGTATAGTCCCAGCGGGATGGCTCAATGAGCAGTTCTTC
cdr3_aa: CASSIVPAGWLNEQFF

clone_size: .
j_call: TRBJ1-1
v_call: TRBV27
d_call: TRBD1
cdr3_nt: TGTGCCAGCAGTCCCTGGACAGGGATGTACACTGAAGCTTTCTTT
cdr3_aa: CASSPWTGMYTEAFF

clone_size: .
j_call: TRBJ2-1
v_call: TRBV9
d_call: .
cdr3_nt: TGTGCCATATTAGTGGTGCAGTTCTTC
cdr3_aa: CAILVVQFF

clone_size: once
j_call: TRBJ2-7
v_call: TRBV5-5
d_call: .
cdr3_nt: TGTGCCAGCGCTCCCATCGGGTCCCTCTACGAGCAGTACTTC
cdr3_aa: CASAPIGSLYEQYF

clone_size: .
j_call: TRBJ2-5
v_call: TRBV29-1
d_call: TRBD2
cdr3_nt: TGCAGCGTTCCAGTAGCGGGAGGGACGGAGACCCAGTACTTC
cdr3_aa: CSVPVAGGTETQYF

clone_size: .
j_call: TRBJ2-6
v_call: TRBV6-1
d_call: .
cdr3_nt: TGTGCCAGCAGTGGGAAGGGGGCTGGGGCCAACGTCCTGACTTTC
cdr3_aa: CASSGKGAGANVLTF

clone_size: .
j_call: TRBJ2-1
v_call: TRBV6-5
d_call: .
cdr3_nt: TGTGCCAGCAGGCCTTCAACTTACAATGAGCAGTTCTTC
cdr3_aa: CASRPSTYNEQFF

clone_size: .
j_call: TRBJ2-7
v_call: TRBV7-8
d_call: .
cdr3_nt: TGTGCCAGCAGCTTAGGGGTCACCGAGGGCTACGAGCAGTACTTC
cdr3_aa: CASSLGVTEGYEQYF

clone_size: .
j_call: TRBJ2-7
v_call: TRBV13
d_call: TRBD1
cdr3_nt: TGTGCCAGCAGCTGGGGACAGGACGATTCCGCCTACGAGCAGTACTTC
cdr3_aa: CASSWGQDDSAYEQYF

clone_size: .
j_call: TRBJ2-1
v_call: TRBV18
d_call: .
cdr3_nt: TGTGCCAGCTCATGGGGGACTGACCTCGACAATGAGCAGTTCTTC
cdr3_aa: CASSWGTDLDNEQFF

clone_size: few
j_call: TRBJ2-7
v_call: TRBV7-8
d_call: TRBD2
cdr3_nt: TGTGCCAGCAGCGCACCTAGCGGGAGAACGTACGAGCAGTACTTC
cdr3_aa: CASSAPSGRTYEQYF

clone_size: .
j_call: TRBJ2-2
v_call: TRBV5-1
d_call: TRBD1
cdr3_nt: TGCGCCAGCAGCGACGACAGGGACACCGGGGAGCTGTTTTTT
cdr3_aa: CASSDDRDTGELFF

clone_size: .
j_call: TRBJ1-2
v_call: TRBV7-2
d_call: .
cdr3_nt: TGTGCCAGCAGCTCATGGCGGGGTGCAGGAGGGGTCTATGGCTACACCTTC
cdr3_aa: CASSSWRGAGGVYGYTF

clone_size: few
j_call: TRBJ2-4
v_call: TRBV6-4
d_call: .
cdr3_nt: TGTGCCAGCAGTGACTCTCTTGGGTCGATTCAGTACTTC
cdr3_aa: CASSDSLGSIQYF

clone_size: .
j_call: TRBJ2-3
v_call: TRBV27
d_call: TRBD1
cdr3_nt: TGTGCCAGCAGTGTGGGGGCAGGGGGAGGCACAGATACGCAGTATTTT
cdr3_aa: CASSVGAGGGTDTQYF

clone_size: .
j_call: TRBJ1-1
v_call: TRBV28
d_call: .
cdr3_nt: TGTGCCAGCTCTGAAAACACTGAAGCTTTCTTT
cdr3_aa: CASSENTEAFF

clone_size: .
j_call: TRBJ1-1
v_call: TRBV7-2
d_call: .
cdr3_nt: TGTGCCAGCAGCCCACCCAGGGTGTACACTGAAGCTTTCTTT
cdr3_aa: CASSPPRVYTEAFF

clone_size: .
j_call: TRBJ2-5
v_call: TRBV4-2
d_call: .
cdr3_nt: TGTGCCAGCAGCCAAGTAGCACTTGGGGAGACCCAGTACTTC
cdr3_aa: CASSQVALGETQYF

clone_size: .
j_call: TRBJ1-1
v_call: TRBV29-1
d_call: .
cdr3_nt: TGCACCGGGGCGGAGAACACTGAAGCTTTCTTT
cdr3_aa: CTGAENTEAFF

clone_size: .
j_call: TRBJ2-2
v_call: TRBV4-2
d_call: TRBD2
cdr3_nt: TGTGCCAGCAGCCATGGAGCGGGGGTAAACACCGGGGAGCTGTTTTTT
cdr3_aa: CASSHGAGVNTGELFF

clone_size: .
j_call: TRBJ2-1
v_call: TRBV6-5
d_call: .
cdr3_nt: TGTGCCAGCAACTCCAGGGGTCCCCACGAGCAGTTCTTC
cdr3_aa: CASNSRGPHEQFF

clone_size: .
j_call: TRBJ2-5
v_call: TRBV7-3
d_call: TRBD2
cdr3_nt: TGTGCCAGCAGCCTCGGACTAGCGGAGGGGGAGACCCAGTACTTC
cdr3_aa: CASSLGLAEGETQYF